What follows are 10 T cell receptor beta chains derived from one specimen sequenced in a study of blood T cells in healthy people across ages. Primed by a sample-barcoded 5' primer and a J-beta primer mix, a second PCR proceeded for about 7 to 11 cycles. TCRdb reprocessed the 5' RACE reads with MiXCR, giving one entry per CDR3 protein. Here the sample spans about 1.7 million distinct CDR3 sequences, roughly 28% being singletons. The sequenced sample was blood. Source of these receptors: a woman aged 30 to 39 in good health.

In the case of this clonotype: Given a much more abundant clone one base away, this may be a read error. V and J are TRBV7-6 and TRBJ2-1; D remains ambiguous. CDR1 SGHVS and CDR2 FNYEAQ come from the germline V gene. The CDR3 loop spans 13 amino acids. CDR3 bases: TGTGTCAGCAGCTTAGACACCGGGAATGAGCAGTTCTTC. It yields the protein CVSSLDTGNEQFF.

A few counts support this clonotype. The chain employs TRBV3-1 and TRBJ1-4; D not certain. V was pared by 1 base and J by 4 bases, with 10 bases between. The CDR3 consists of 15 residues. CDR1 and CDR2 from the germline V gene are LGHDT and YNNKEL (reference sequence). The CDR3 nucleotides read TGTGCCAGCAGCCAAGTAACGGACTATAATGAAAAACTGTTTTTT. Protein product: CASSQVTDYNEKLFF.

Notes on this clonotype: One end of the junction does not line up with germline, which may come from a read error. This rearrangement joins TRBV20-1 to TRBJ2-1; possibly TRBD2 for D (5 bases). The germline V gene encodes CDR1 DFQATT and CDR2 SNEGSKA (reference sequence). CDR3 length: 12 amino acids. CDR3 in DNA: TGCAGCGCTAGCCCGGGTGTGGGCGAGCAGTTCTTC. Amino acid sequence: CSASPGVGEQFF.

Here the CDR3 DNA reads TGTGCTAGTGGTTCTGCTGAGGGCAGCCAAGAGACCCAGTACTTC. Translation gives CASGSAEGSQETQYF. This sequence joins TRBV12-5 and TRBJ2-5; D is possibly TRBD2 (5 bases). The CDR3 consists of 15 residues. The V gene's germline CDR1 is LGHNT and CDR2 FRNRAP. V was cut by 4 bases and J by 1 base, with 13 bases left in between.

V usage is TRBV6-2 or TRBV6-3 and J usage is TRBJ2-3; 7 bases align to TRBD1. The CDR3 runs to 14 residues. From germline, CDR1 is MNHEY and CDR2 SVGEGT. Trimming at V came to 8 bases and at J to 2 bases, leaving 7 bases not matched to a gene. The CDR3 sequence is CASGIGQDTDTQYF. The CDR3 DNA is TGTGCCAGCGGAATAGGACAGGACACAGATACGCAGTATTTT.

This clonotype was seen only a few times. The J gene is TRBJ1-5, the V gene TRBV6-5; D call uncertain. The CDR3 extends over 15 amino acids. V dropped 0 bases and J dropped 3 bases, with 9 bases sitting between them. CDR1 and CDR2 from the germline V gene are MNHEY and SVGAGI. CDR3 nucleotide sequence: TGTGCCAGCAGTTACTCGAGCAGTCTCAATCAGCCCCAGCATTTT. It yields the protein CASSYSSSLNQPQHF.

This clonotype showed up many times. The V and J genes are TRBV6-1 and TRBJ1-5, with D possibly being TRBD1 (5 bases). V was trimmed by 2 bases and J by 2 bases, leaving 13 bases between them. From germline, CDR1 is MNHNS and CDR2 SASEGT. CDR3 size: 16 residues. CDR3 sequence reads: CASSEIPQGGNQPQHF. In DNA, the CDR3 is TGTGCCAGCAGTGAAATCCCCCAGGGCGGCAATCAGCCCCAGCATTTT.

This clonotype was seen a few times. This chain uses TRBV20-1 with TRBJ2-1; D ambiguous. The CDR3 covers 14 residues. The V gene lost 2 bases and the J gene lost 4 bases, with 12 bases spanning the gap. Germline loops: CDR1 DFQATT, CDR2 SNEGSKA (reference sequence). CDR3 residues: CSARMAVRYNEQFF. CDR3 nucleotides: TGCAGTGCTAGAATGGCGGTGAGATACAATGAGCAGTTCTTC.

This clonotype was recorded a few times. V usage is TRBV20-1 and J usage is TRBJ1-3, with D perhaps matching TRBD1 (6 bases). CDR3 length: 15 amino acids. Germline CDR1 is DFQATT and CDR2 is SNEGSKA (reference sequence). V was trimmed by 6 bases and J by 0 bases, leaving 15 bases between them. The CDR3 DNA reads TGCAGTGCGTCCGGGACATCCGACTCTGGAAACACCATATATTTT. Amino acid sequence: CSASGTSDSGNTIYF.

The chain is built from TRBV18 and TRBJ2-4; 13 nucleotides align to TRBD2. The DNA end favors TRBJ2-7, so the J call may be wrong. CDR3 length equals 16 residues. Germline-derived CDR1 and CDR2 are KGHSH and LQKENI. The CDR3 DNA is TGTGCCAGCTCGGGGGCCGGGACTAGCGGGGCTTACGAGCAGTACTTC. It specifies CASSGAGTSGAYEQYF.